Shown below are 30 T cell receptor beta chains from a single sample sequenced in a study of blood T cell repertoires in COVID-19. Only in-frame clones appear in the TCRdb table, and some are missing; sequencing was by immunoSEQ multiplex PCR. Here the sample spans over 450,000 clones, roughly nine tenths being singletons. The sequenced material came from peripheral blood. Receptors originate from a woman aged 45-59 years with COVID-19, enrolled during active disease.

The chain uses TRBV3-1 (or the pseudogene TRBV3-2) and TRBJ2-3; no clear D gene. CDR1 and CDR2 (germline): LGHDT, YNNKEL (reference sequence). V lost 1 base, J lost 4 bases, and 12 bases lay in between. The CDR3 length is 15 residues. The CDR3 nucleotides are TGTGCCAGCAGCCAAGGGCTCTCCGCGGCAGATACGCAGTATTTT. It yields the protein CASSQGLSAADTQYF.

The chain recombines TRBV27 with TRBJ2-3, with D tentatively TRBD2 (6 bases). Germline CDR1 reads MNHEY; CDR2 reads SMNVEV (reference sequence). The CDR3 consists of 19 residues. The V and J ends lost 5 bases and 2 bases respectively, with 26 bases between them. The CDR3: CASSKNLPGLAKNTDTQYF. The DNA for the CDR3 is TGTGCCAGCAGTAAGAATCTTCCGGGACTGGCTAAAAACACAGATACGCAGTATTTT.

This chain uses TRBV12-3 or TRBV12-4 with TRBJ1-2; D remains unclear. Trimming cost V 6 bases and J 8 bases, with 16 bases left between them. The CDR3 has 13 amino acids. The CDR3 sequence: CASSPLFEGGYTF. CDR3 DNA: TGTGCCAGCAGCCCCCTTTTTGAGGGAGGCTACACCTTC.

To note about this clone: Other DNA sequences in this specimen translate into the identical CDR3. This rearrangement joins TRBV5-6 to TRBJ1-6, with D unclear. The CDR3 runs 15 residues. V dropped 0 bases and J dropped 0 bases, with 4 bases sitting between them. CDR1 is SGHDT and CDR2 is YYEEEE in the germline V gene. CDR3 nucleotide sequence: TGTGCCAGCAGCTTGGGTAGCTCCTATAATTCACCCCTCCACTTT. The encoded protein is CASSLGSSYNSPLHF.

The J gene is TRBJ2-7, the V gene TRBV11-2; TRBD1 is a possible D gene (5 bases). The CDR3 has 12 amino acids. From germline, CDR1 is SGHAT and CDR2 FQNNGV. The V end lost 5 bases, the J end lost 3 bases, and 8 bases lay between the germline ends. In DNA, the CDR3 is TGTGCCAGCAGCCCCGACAGCTACGAGCAGTACTTC. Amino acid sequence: CASSPDSYEQYF. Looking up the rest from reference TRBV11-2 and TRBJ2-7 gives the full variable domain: EAGVAQSPRYKIIEKRQSVAFWCNPISGHATLYWYQQILGQGPKLLIQFQNNGVVDDSQLPKDRFSAERLKGVDSTLKIQPAKLEDSAVYLCASSPDSYEQYFGPGTRLTVT.

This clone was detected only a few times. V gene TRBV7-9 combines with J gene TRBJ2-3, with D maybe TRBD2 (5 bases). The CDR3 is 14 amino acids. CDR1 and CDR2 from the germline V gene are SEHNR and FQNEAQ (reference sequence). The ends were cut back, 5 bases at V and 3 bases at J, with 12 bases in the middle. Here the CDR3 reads CASSPIRETDTQYF. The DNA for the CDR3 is TGTGCCAGCAGCCCCATCCGGGAAACAGATACGCAGTATTTT.

CDR3 sequence reads: CASSSGQGQMNTEAFF. In DNA, the CDR3 is TGTGCCAGCAGCTCCGGACAGGGCCAAATGAACACTGAAGCTTTCTTT. The rearrangement links TRBV5-4 to TRBJ1-1; 8 bases are shared with TRBD1. Germline CDR1 reads SGHNT; CDR2 reads YYREEE (reference sequence). The CDR3 loop spans 16 amino acids. Trimming removed 3 bases from V and 0 bases from J; junction bases left unmatched: 7.

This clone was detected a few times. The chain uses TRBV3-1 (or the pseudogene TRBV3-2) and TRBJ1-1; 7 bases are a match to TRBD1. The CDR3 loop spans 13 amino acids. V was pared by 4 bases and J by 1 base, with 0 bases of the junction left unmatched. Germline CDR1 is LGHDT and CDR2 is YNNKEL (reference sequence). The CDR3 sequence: CASSRDRNTEAFF. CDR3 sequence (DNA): TGTGCCAGCAGCCGGGACAGGAACACTGAAGCTTTCTTT.

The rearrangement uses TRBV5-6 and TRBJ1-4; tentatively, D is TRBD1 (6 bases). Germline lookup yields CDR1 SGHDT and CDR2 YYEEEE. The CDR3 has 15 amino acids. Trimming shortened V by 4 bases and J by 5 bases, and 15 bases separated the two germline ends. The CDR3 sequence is CASSPSGGLNEKLFF. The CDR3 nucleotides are TGTGCCAGCAGCCCCAGTGGGGGCTTAAATGAAAAACTGTTTTTT.

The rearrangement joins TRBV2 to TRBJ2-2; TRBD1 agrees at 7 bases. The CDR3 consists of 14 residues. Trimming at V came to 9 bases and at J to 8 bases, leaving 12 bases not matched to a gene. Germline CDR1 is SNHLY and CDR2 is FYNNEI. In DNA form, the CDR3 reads TGTGCCAGTAGCAAGGACAGGAGGTCGGGGGAGCTGTTTTTT. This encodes CASSKDRRSGELFF.

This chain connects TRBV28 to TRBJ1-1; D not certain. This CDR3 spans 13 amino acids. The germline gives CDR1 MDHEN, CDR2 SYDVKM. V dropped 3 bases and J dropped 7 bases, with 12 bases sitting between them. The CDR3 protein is CASSFRRPFEAFF. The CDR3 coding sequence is TGTGCCAGCAGTTTTAGGCGGCCTTTTGAAGCTTTCTTT.

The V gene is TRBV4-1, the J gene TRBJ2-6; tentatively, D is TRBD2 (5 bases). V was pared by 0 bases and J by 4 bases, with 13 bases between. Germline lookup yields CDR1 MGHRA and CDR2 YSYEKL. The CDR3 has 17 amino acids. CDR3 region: CASSQEPGITGANVLTF. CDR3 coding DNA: TGCGCCAGCAGCCAAGAACCGGGGATCACAGGGGCCAACGTCCTGACTTTC.

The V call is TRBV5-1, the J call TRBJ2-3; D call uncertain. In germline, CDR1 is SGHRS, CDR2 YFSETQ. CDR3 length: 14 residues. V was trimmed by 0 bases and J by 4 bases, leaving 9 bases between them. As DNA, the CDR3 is TGCGCCAGCAGCTTGGAATGGTTAGCAGATACGCAGTATTTT. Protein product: CASSLEWLADTQYF.

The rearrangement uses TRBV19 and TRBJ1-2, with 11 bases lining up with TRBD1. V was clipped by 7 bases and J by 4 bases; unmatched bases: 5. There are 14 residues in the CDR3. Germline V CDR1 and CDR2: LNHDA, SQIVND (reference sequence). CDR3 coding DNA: TGTGCCAGTACCTTCGGACAGGGGGCCTATGGCTACACCTTC. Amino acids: CASTFGQGAYGYTF.

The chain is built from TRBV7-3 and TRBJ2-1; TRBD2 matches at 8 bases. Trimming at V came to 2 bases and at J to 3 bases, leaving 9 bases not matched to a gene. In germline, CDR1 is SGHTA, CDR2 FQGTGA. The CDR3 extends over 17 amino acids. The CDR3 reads CASSLYVGGVSYNEQFF. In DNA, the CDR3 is TGTGCCAGCAGCTTATATGTCGGGGGGGTAAGCTACAATGAGCAGTTCTTC.

CDR3 bases: TGCGCCAGCAGCTTGGGACTAGCGGGGGCAACCTACGAGCAGTACTTC. This encodes CASSLGLAGATYEQYF. This chain uses TRBV5-1 with TRBJ2-7, with 12 bases that match TRBD2. The CDR3 runs 16 residues. Germline-derived CDR1 and CDR2 are SGHRS and YFSETQ. V was pared by 0 bases and J by 2 bases, with 3 bases of the junction left unmatched.

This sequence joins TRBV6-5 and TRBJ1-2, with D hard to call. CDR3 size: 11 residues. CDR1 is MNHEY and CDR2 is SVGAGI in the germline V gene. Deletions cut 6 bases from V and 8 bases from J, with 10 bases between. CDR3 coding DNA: TGTGCCAGCAGGGGGAGCCGCGGCTACACCTTC. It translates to CASRGSRGYTF.

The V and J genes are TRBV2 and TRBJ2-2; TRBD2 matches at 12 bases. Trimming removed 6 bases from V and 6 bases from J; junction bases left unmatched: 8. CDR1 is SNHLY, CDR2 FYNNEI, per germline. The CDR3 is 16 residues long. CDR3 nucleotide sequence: TGTGCCAGCAGCCTAGCGGGGGGGATCAATGCCGGGGAGCTGTTTTTT. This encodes CASSLAGGINAGELFF. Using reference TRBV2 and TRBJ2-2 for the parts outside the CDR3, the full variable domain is EPEVTQTPSHQVTQMGQEVILRCVPISNHLYFYWYRQILGQKVEFLVSFYNNEISEKSEIFDDQFSVERPDGSNFTLKIRSTKLEDSAMYFCASSLAGGINAGELFFGEGSRLTVL.

Here the CDR3 reads CASSLTGGRYNEQFF. The CDR3 DNA sequence: TGTGCCAGCAGCTTAACGGGGGGGAGATACAATGAGCAGTTCTTC. The rearrangement links TRBV11-3 to TRBJ2-1; 8 nucleotides agree with TRBD2. From germline, CDR1 is SGHNT and CDR2 YENEEA. After removal of 2 bases from V and 4 bases from J, the junction contained 4 bases not matched to a gene. The CDR3 loop spans 15 amino acids.

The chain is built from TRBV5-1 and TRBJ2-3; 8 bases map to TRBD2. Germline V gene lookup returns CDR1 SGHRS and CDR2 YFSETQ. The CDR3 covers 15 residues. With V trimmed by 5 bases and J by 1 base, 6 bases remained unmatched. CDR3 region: CASRDQTSGTDTQYF. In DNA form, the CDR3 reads TGCGCCAGCAGGGACCAGACTAGCGGCACAGATACGCAGTATTTT.

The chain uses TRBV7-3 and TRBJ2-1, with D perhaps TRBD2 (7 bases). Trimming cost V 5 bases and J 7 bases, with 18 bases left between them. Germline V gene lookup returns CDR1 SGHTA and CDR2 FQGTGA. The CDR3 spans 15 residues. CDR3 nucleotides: TGTGCCAGCAGCCTAGGGGGGGCAGGTAGGAATGAGCAGTTCTTC. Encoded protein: CASSLGGAGRNEQFF.

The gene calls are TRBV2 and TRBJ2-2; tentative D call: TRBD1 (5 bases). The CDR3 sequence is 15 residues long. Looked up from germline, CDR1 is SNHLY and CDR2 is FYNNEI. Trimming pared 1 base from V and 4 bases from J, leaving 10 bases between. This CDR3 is CASSEEGAGTGELFF. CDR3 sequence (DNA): TGTGCCAGCAGTGAAGAAGGGGCTGGCACCGGGGAGCTGTTTTTT.

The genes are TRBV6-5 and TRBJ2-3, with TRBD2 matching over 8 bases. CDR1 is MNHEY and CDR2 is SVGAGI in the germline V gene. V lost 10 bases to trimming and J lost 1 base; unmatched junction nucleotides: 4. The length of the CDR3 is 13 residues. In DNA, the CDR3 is TGTGCCACCCTTAGCGGGGGCACAGATACGCAGTATTTT. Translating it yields CATLSGGTDTQYF.

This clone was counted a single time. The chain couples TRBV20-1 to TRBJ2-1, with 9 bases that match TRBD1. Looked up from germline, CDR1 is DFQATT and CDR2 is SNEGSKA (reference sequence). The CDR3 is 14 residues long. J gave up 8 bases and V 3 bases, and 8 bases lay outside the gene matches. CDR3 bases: TGCAGTGCTAGTGGGGACAGGGTATGGGATGAGCAGTTCTTC. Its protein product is CSASGDRVWDEQFF.

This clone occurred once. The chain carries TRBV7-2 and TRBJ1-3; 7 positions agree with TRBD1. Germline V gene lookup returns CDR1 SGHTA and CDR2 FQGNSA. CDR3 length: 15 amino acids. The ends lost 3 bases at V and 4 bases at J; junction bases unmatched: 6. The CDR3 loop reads CASSFGTAGGNTIYF. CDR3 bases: TGTGCCAGCAGCTTCGGGACAGCTGGAGGAAACACCATATATTTT.

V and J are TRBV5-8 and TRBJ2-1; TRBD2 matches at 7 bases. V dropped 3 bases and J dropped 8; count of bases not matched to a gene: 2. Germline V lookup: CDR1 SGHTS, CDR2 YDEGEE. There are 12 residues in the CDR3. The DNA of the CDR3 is TGTGCCAGCAGCTGGGAGGGCGATGAGCAGTTCTTC. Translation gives CASSWEGDEQFF.

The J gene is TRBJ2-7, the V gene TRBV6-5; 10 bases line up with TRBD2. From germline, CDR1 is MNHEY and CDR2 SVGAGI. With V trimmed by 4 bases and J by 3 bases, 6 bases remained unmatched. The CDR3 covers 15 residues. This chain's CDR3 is CASSSNSGGFYEQYF. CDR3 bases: TGTGCCAGCAGTTCAAATAGCGGGGGGTTCTACGAGCAGTACTTC.

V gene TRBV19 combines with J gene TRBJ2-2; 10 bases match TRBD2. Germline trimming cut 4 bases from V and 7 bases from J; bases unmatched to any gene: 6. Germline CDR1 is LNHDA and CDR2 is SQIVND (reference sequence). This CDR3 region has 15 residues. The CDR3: CASSSLAGAGGELFF. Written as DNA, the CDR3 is TGTGCCAGTAGTAGCCTAGCGGGGGCCGGCGGGGAGCTGTTTTTT.

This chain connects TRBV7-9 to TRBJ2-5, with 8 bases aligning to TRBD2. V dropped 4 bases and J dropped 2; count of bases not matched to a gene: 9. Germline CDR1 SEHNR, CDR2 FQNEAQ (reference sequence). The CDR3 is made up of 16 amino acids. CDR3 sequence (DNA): TGTGCCAGCAGCTCTTTAAGCGGGGGAAGGCAAGAGACCCAGTACTTC. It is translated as CASSSLSGGRQETQYF.

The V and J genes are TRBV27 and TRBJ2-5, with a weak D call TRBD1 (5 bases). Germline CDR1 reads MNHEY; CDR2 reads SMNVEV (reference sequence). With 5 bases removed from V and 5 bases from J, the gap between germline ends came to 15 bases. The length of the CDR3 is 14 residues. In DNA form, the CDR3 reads TGTGCCAGCAGTCCTGGACATACTGAGGAGACCCAGTACTTC. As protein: CASSPGHTEETQYF.